This T cell receptor beta chain stems from a study of tissue T cells after allogeneic stem cell transplantation (dated by TCRdb to 2022 to 2024). For the wider study: TCR beta repertoires were profiled across many tissues obtained from research autopsies of patients with and without GVHD, as well as in mouse models of GVHD. The human arm was a prospective observational study without blinding or randomization.

This sample's time point label indicates: mouse harvest day 14 after allogeneic transplant. Mouse grafts consisting of 10^7 T-cell-depleted bone marrow cells combined with 10^6 splenic CD5+ T cells were administered by tail vein injection. To model GVHD in mice, a major MHC-mismatch B6 (H2b) into BALB/c (H2d) model was used, and tissues were profiled at day 7 or 14. On day 7 or 14 post-transplant, mouse tissues and retro-orbital blood were harvested with separate sterile tools for each animal, and livers were flushed before harvest. Before genomic DNA isolation with the DNeasy Blood & Tissue Kit, mouse tissues were minced using razor blades in buffered saline. The study at large found these results: Within patients, how anatomically similar the tissues were was a key factor in shaping TCR repertoire composition, regardless of disease or transplant status. Not many T cell clones showed up in more than one patient, yet clustering based on motifs uncovered repertoire signatures that were shared across patients in a tissue-specific way. In both patients and mice, only a limited portion of the TCR repertoire detected in tissues was captured by blood and spleen T cells. The study did not determine which tissue TCRs were alloreactive or antigen-specific, and some clones might have been persisting host cells. Sampling depth was acknowledged as a limitation, and the patient cohort was both small and clinically heterogeneous.

V has 5 bases trimmed and J has 5 bases trimmed; junction bases matching no gene number 3. As encoded in the germline V gene, CDR1 is SGHSA while CDR2 is FRNQAP. From the cysteine up to the phenylalanine, the CDR3 has a length of 14 residues. Of the CDR3's DNA, 39 bases were read; they are in frame from base 1. Turning to this clone: Its recognized antigen is unknown. This receptor is murine, so its gene names and germline sequences reflect the mouse genome. The read comes to an end 1 residue before the CDR3 does, leaving the germline J gene to fill in the end.

Libraries came from the immunoSEQ multiplex PCR assay. Adaptive Biotechnologies performed TCRbeta CDR3 sequencing at survey depth and reported CDR3 sequences, V/J genes, productive frequency, and template counts. TCR beta CDR3 regions were amplified from genomic DNA rather than RNA. The source study handled its data this way. Jensen-Shannon divergence was used to quantify pairwise repertoire overlap between tissues, with a value of 1 meaning complete divergence and a value of 0 meaning identical repertoires. Tissues were clustered by single-linkage agglomerative hierarchical clustering of pairwise JSD values, and the clustering results were displayed as dendrograms. GLIPH2 was run on all patient samples with simulation_depth 1000, kmer_min_depth 3 and cdr3_length_cutoff 8, and groups with more than two unique CDR3s were retained. A standardized tissue-overlap score extrapolated Jaccard GLIPH-group overlap across patients to a standard repertoire size of 1000 clones. Associations of diversity with clinical or experimental variables used linear mixed-effect models with tissue fixed effects and individual random effects. Sourced from immuneACCESS, this table was stored by TCRdb with only in-frame sequences that have V and J called. A share of the clones is absent; for the studies checked, an unresolved V gene accounts for under half, and the remainder has no known explanation. That table gives V, J and clone size, and the DNA gave D and trimming. A total of about 7,700 clones appear in this sample, 36% of them only once. Roughly 6.4% of the sample rests with the top ten.

This sequence originates from a female BALB/c mouse given C57BL/6 T cells with graft-versus-host disease after an allogeneic hematopoietic cell transplant. The source material was skin. This sequence uses TRBV16 and TRBJ1-4; TRBD1 agrees with 9 junctional bases. The covered CDR3 bases are TGTGCAAGCAGCCGGGACAGGGTTAACGAAAGATTATTT. Protein translation: CASSRDRVNERLF. The full CDR3 sequence reads CASSRDRVNERLFF.